In its sample, the clone carrying this T cell receptor (beta chain) was seen once. In the authors' workflow: Counts of nucleated cells, estimated from reference gene primer amplification, were obtained. Clones were sequenced by immunoSEQ multiplex PCR, and TCRdb holds only the in-frame ones, with some missing. V and J calls and clone size follow that table, whereas D and trimming were derived from the DNA. The sample has approximately 390,000 clones, roughly 90% seen once. This sample was included in a study of blood T cell repertoires in COVID-19. Study background: The origin of the acute and convalescent COVID-19 samples was the United States, Italy and Spain. PBMCs, B-cell-depleted T cells, or T cells were the source of the cDNA or gDNA that made up the material.

Study members were between 18 and 89 years old and lived in approximately 25 US regions. The CDR3 totals 15 residues. Per germline, CDR1 LNHDA and CDR2 SQIVND (reference sequence). V shed 6 bases, J shed 3 bases, and the junction held 11 bases outside the gene matches. Specimen: PBMCs or T cells enriched from blood (not recorded which). This TCR was sampled from a woman aged 40 to 55 with acute COVID-19. V is TRBV19 and J is TRBJ2-7; TRBD2 matches at 7 bases. CDR3 nucleotide sequence: TGTGCCAGTAGCCCGCGGGCTAGCGGTCTCTACGAGCAGTACTTC. Translating gives CASSPRASGLYEQYF. Based on the CDR3 plus reference TRBV19 and TRBJ2-7, the full variable domain is DGGITQSPKYLFRKEGQNVTLSCEQNLNHDAMYWYRQDPGQGLRLIYYSQIVNDFQKGDIAEGYSVSREKKESFPLTVTSAQKNPTAFYLCASSPRASGLYEQYFGPGTRLTVT.